The sequence of this TCR beta chain was determined in a study of control samples from healthy donors and cancer patients. The ends were cut back, 3 bases at V and 1 base at J, with 5 bases in the middle. Looked up from germline, CDR1 is SNHLY and CDR2 is FYNNEI. The CDR3 has 13 residues. Method: immunoSEQ multiplex PCR; TCRdb's copy keeps in-frame clones and lacks some. The table has around 130,000 clones, around nine tenths seen once. The clonotype comes from a man aged 25-45 years in good health. The material sequenced was blood. The rearrangement links TRBV2 to TRBJ2-3; no clear D. The CDR3 here is CASSDDRTDTQYF. In nucleotides, the CDR3 is TGTGCCAGCAGTGATGACCGCACAGATACGCAGTATTTT.